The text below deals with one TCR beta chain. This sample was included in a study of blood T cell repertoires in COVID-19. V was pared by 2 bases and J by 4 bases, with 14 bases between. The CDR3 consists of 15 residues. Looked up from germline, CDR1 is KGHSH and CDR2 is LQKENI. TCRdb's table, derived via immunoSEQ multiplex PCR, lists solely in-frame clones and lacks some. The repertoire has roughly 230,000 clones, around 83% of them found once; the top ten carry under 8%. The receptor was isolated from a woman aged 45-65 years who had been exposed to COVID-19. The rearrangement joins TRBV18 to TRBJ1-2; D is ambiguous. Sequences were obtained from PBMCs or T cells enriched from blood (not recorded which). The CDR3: CASSPISTEGYGYTF. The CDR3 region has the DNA TGTGCCAGCTCACCAATAAGCACAGAAGGCTATGGCTACACCTTC.